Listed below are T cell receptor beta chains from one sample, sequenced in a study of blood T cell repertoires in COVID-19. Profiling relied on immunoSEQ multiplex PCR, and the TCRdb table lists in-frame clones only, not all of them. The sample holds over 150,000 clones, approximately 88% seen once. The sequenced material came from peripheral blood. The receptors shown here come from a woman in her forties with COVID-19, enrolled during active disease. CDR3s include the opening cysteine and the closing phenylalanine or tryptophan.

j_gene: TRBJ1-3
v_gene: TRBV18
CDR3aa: CASPRGPGNTIYF

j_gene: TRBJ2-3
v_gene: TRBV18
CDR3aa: CASSPGTGSTDTQYF

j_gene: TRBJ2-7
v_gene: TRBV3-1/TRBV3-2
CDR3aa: CASSLQYEQYF

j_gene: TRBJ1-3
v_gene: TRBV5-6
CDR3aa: CASSLSSGNTIYF

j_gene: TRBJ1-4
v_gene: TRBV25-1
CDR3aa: CASSDRVATNEKLFF

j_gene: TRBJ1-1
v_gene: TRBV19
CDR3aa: CASSTGGISEAFF

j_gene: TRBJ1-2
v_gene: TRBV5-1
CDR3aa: CASSETGGGYTF

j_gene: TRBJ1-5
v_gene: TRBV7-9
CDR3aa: CASSLAAVGSNQPQHF

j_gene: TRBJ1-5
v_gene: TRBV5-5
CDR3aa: CASKGGGNQPQHF

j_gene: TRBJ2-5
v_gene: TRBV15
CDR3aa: CATSSGEGPQETQYF

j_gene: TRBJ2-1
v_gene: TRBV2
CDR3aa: CASSEGTSGRGDFYNEQFF

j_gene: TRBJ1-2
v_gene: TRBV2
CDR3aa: CASSEVPVRGYTF

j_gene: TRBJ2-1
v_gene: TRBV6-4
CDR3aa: CASSELRGVKQFF

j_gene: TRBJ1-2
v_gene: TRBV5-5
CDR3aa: CASSLAITDNYGYTF

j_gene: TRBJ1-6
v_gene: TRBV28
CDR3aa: CASSSTGSPLHF

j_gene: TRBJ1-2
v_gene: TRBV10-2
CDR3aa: CATSPNRANYGYTF

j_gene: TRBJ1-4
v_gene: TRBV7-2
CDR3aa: CASSGRQGAKLFF

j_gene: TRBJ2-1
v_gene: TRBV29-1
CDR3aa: CSVAGRDSGSNEQFF

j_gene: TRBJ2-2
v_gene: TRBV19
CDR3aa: CASREDRGELFF

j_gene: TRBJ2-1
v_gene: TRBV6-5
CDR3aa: CAVTSGRNEQFF

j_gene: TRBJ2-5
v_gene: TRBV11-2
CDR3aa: CASSLGRQETQYF

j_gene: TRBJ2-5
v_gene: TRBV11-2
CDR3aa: CASRNRGGSETQYF

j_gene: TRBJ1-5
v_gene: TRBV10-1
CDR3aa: CASRGDNFNQPQHF

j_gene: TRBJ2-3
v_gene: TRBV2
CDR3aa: CASRGGDTQYF

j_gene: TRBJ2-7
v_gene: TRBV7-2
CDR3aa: CASSLADPGQGALLSYEQYF

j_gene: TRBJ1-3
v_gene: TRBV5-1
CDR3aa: CASSLSGQGGNSGNTIYF